The 23 T cell receptor beta chains below all came from one sample that was sequenced in a study of OX40 agonist ivuxolimab in advanced cancers. Sequencing was performed with immunoSEQ multiplex PCR; in TCRdb, only in-frame clones are kept and a portion is missing. The sample holds roughly 70,000 clones, about nine tenths seen once. Here the sequenced sample was CD4+ or CD8+ T cells sorted from blood, taken in a trial of the OX40 agonist ivuxolimab. The receptors derive from an adult with an advanced solid tumor such as melanoma, head and neck, liver or kidney cancer.

The chain employs TRBV11-2 and TRBJ2-5; no definite D call. The germline V gene has CDR1 SGHAT and CDR2 FQNNGV. The germline V and J ends were trimmed by 1 base and 2 bases, with 5 bases remaining between them. This CDR3 has 13 amino acids. CDR3 residues: CASSLVGQETQYF. The CDR3 coding sequence is TGTGCCAGCAGCTTAGTCGGGCAAGAGACCCAGTACTTC.

The V and J genes are TRBV29-1 and TRBJ1-1; 8 positions match TRBD1. Germline V gene data show CDR1 as SQVTM and CDR2 as ANQGSEA. The CDR3 length is 13 residues. J gave up 5 bases and V 7 bases, and 9 bases lay outside the gene matches. CDR3 protein: CSARQGLVTEAFF. The CDR3 DNA sequence: TGCAGCGCTAGACAGGGGTTAGTAACTGAAGCTTTCTTT.

This clone has just a few counts. The chain uses TRBV19 and TRBJ2-1; TRBD2 is a possible D gene (6 bases). The germline V gene encodes CDR1 LNHDA and CDR2 SQIVND (reference sequence). This CDR3 is 14 amino acids long. The germline V and J ends were trimmed by 3 bases and 5 bases, with 11 bases remaining between them. The CDR3, as DNA: TGTGCCAGTAGTATTGGAGGGAGGAACAATGAGCAGTTCTTC. It encodes CASSIGGRNNEQFF.

This clone has a single count. The genes are TRBV7-2 and TRBJ1-4; D not resolved. This CDR3 comprises 12 residues. Germline values: CDR1 SGHTA, CDR2 FQGNSA. Trimming left V 1 base short and J 7 bases short, with 4 bases between. CDR3 amino acids: CASSLEGEKLFF. CDR3 bases: TGTGCCAGCAGCTTAGAAGGTGAAAAACTGTTTTTT.

The chain recombines TRBV19 with TRBJ1-6; no clear D gene. The CDR3 is 15 residues long. V lost 3 bases and J 5 bases, leaving 11 bases between the germline ends. In germline, CDR1 is LNHDA, CDR2 SQIVND (reference sequence). Here the CDR3 DNA reads TGTGCCAGTAGTATTCCCCGGCAGAATAATTCACCCCTCCACTTT. Protein: CASSIPRQNNSPLHF.

This sequence joins TRBV7-3 and TRBJ2-1; a possible D gene is TRBD1 (6 bases). V was shortened by 5 bases and J by 5 bases, with 16 bases between the two germline ends. Per the germline V gene, CDR1 is SGHTA and CDR2 is FQGTGA. CDR3 length equals 15 residues. The CDR3 DNA follows: TGTGCCAGCAGCCCGGTGGGGGCGGTCAACAATGAGCAGTTCTTC. This encodes CASSPVGAVNNEQFF.

V usage is TRBV20-1 and J usage is TRBJ1-1, with unresolved D. Germline CDR1 reads DFQATT; CDR2 reads SNEGSKA (reference sequence). The CDR3 is 11 residues long. The V gene lost 3 bases and the J gene lost 1 base, with 3 bases spanning the gap. CDR3 in amino acids: CSASGNTEAFF. The DNA for the CDR3 is TGCAGTGCTAGTGGGAACACTGAAGCTTTCTTT.

The J gene is TRBJ1-4, the V gene TRBV28; D remains ambiguous. CDR1 is MDHEN, CDR2 SYDVKM, per germline. The V gene lost 3 bases and the J gene lost 12 bases, with 11 bases spanning the gap. The CDR3 contains 12 residues. The CDR3 loop is CASSFSLLELFF. CDR3 bases: TGTGCCAGCAGTTTCTCTCTACTCGAACTGTTTTTT.

V and J are TRBV5-5 and TRBJ2-3; D may match TRBD1 or TRBD2 (6 bases each). The CDR3 is 15 residues long. The germline V gene encodes CDR1 SGHKS and CDR2 YYEKEE (reference sequence). V lost 1 base, J lost 4 bases, and 13 bases lay in between. CDR3 loop: CASSLLWGASDTQYF. CDR3 DNA sequence: TGTGCCAGCAGCTTGCTTTGGGGGGCTTCAGATACGCAGTATTTT.

This clone was detected only a few times. The chain combines TRBV30 with TRBJ2-4; 7 bases map to TRBD2. With 1 base clipped from V and 6 bases from J, the junction kept 9 bases outside the gene matches. The CDR3 length is 15 residues. Germline CDR1 and CDR2: GTSNPN and SVGIG (reference sequence). The CDR3 region is CAWSETSLGRNIQYF. CDR3 sequence (DNA): TGTGCCTGGAGTGAGACTAGCCTCGGGAGAAACATTCAGTACTTC. Using reference TRBV30 and TRBJ2-4 for the parts outside the CDR3, the full variable domain is SQTIHQWPATLVQPVGSPLSLECTVEGTSNPNLYWYRQAAGRGLQLLFYSVGIGQISSEVPQNLSASRPQDRQFILSSKKLLLSDSGFYLCAWSETSLGRNIQYFGAGTRLSVL.

This rearrangement joins TRBV10-3 to TRBJ1-1; D not certain. CDR3 length: 13 amino acids. Between the trimmed V and J ends, which lost 9 bases and 4 bases, there was a span of 15 bases. Germline CDR1 reads ENHRY; CDR2 reads SYGVKD. The CDR3 DNA reads TGTGCCATGAATACTGCCTTTGGCACTGAAGCTTTCTTT. This codes for CAMNTAFGTEAFF.

This chain connects TRBV11-2 to TRBJ2-3, with 11 bases aligning to TRBD2. V shed 4 bases, J shed 4 bases, and the junction held 4 bases outside the gene matches. The CDR3 has 15 residues. The germline CDR1 and CDR2 sequences are SGHAT and FQNNGV. The CDR3 DNA follows: TGTGCCAGCAGCTCCCTAGCGGGGGGCCCAGATACGCAGTATTTT. This encodes CASSSLAGGPDTQYF.

The chain recombines TRBV7-2 with TRBJ1-2; D is perhaps TRBD1 (5 bases). Germline CDR1 reads SGHTA; CDR2 reads FQGNSA. This CDR3 spans 13 amino acids. Trimming cost V 5 bases and J 7 bases, with 14 bases left between them. The CDR3 nucleotides are TGTGCCAGCAGCCCAACAGGTCTCGGTGGCTACACCTTC. Protein sequence: CASSPTGLGGYTF.

As to this clone: Different DNA sequences within this sample yield the same CDR3. The rearrangement links TRBV6-1 to TRBJ1-5, with a weak D call TRBD1 (6 bases). Trimming pared 8 bases from V and 7 bases from J, leaving 18 bases between. The V gene's germline CDR1 is MNHNS and CDR2 SASEGT. The CDR3 extends over 14 amino acids. The CDR3 region has the DNA TGTGCCAGCTGGGGGGGGGCCGCGGCCCAGCCCCAGCATTTT. As protein: CASWGGAAAQPQHF.

This chain connects TRBV5-1 to TRBJ2-1, with 8 bases fitting TRBD2. Germline V gene data show CDR1 as SGHRS and CDR2 as YFSETQ. V shed 0 bases, J shed 5 bases, and the junction held 7 bases outside the gene matches. CDR3 length: 16 amino acids. CDR3 in amino acids: CASSLEGGGYDNEQFF. As DNA, the CDR3 is TGCGCCAGCAGCTTGGAAGGCGGGGGGTACGACAATGAGCAGTTCTTC.

This clone was seen just once. The chain couples TRBV28 to TRBJ1-2, with 7 bases fitting TRBD1. Germline CDR1 MDHEN, CDR2 SYDVKM. This CDR3 has 13 residues. Trimming at V came to 4 bases and at J to 6 bases, leaving 5 bases not matched to a gene. CDR3 nucleotide sequence: TGTGCCAGCAGTTACGGGGGACAGCATGGCTACACCTTC. It specifies CASSYGGQHGYTF.

The chain couples TRBV5-6 to TRBJ1-2; 8 nucleotides align to TRBD1. The CDR3 consists of 16 residues. Losses at the gene ends were 4 bases for V and 3 bases for J; bases not matched to a gene: 11. Germline V CDR1 and CDR2: SGHDT, YYEEEE. CDR3 region: CASSHRGTGRHYGYTF. The CDR3 DNA reads TGTGCCAGCAGCCACAGAGGGACAGGAAGACACTATGGCTACACCTTC. Full variable domain (outside the CDR3, taken from reference TRBV5-6 and TRBJ1-2): DAGVTQSPTHLIKTRGQQVTLRCSPKSGHDTVSWYQQALGQGPQFIFQYYEEEERQRGNFPDRFSGHQFPNYSSELNVNALLLGDSALYLCASSHRGTGRHYGYTFGSGTRLTVV.

The chain links TRBV25-1 to TRBJ1-1, with D uncertain. The V end lost 0 bases, the J end lost 7 bases, and 9 bases lay between the germline ends. The CDR3 has 13 residues. CDR1 MGHDK and CDR2 SYGVNS come from the germline V gene. CDR3 sequence: CASSEYNTGEAFF. The CDR3 bases are TGTGCCAGCAGTGAATATAATACGGGTGAAGCTTTCTTT.

Concerning this clone: A junction boundary mismatches the germline segment, possibly from a read error. The gene calls are TRBV7-7 and TRBJ2-2; 8 bases are shared with TRBD2. Germline V gene lookup returns CDR1 SSHAT and CDR2 FNYEAQ (reference sequence). CDR3 length: 15 amino acids. The CDR3 region has the DNA TGTGCTAGCAGCTTAAGCGGGGGAGGGACCGGGGAGCTGTTTTTT. It codes for CASSLSGGGTGELFF.

This chain links TRBV14 with TRBJ1-6; D may be TRBD1 (5 bases). The CDR3 consists of 11 residues. Between the trimmed V and J ends, which lost 5 bases and 13 bases, there was a span of 9 bases. Germline lookup yields CDR1 SGHDN and CDR2 FVKESK. The CDR3 sequence is CASSSQGPLHF. The CDR3 region has the DNA TGTGCCAGCAGCTCGCAGGGTCCCCTCCACTTT.

The chain has TRBV27 and TRBJ2-2; 9 bases line up with TRBD1. The ends lost 2 bases at V and 4 bases at J; junction bases unmatched: 5. The CDR3 length is 16 residues. The V gene's germline CDR1 is MNHEY and CDR2 SMNVEV (reference sequence). DNA for the CDR3: TGTGCCAGCAGTTTAGGGACAGGGCCCCCCACCGGGGAGCTGTTTTTT. The encoded protein is CASSLGTGPPTGELFF.

This rearrangement joins TRBV5-1 to TRBJ2-2; weak D call: TRBD1 (5 bases). Germline-derived CDR1 and CDR2 are SGHRS and YFSETQ. The V end was cut by 1 base, the J end by 3 bases, with 13 bases between. The CDR3 extends over 16 amino acids. This chain's CDR3 is CASSLLQGLDTGELFF. In nucleotides, the CDR3 is TGCGCCAGCAGCTTGCTCCAGGGCTTGGACACCGGGGAGCTGTTTTTT.

The table lists this clone with a count of one. The genes are TRBV19 and TRBJ2-5, with no clear D. Trimming stripped 6 bases from V and 5 bases from J, with 22 bases between. This CDR3 contains 16 residues. Germline V gene sequence: CDR1 LNHDA, CDR2 SQIVND (reference sequence). The CDR3 DNA reads TGTGCCAGTAGCCCATCGCGCGGCCAAATGGCGGAGACCCAGTACTTC. Its protein product is CASSPSRGQMAETQYF.